Below are 30 T cell receptor beta chains sequenced from a single sample in a study of graft-versus-host responses after intestinal transplantation. Measured with immunoSEQ multiplex PCR; TCRdb has only the in-frame clones, and not every one. The sample lists 50,000 to 75,000 clones, 90% to 95% occurring once. For these receptors, no antigen is known. Here the sequenced sample was unstimulated CD4+ T cells sorted from spleen or lymph node cells, taken before transplant. The receptors stem from a human donor who was the organ donor for an intestinal transplant.

The chain combines TRBV7-9 with TRBJ1-2; 7 nucleotides line up with TRBD1. The CDR3 contains 13 residues. CDR1 and CDR2 (germline): SEHNR, FQNEAQ (reference sequence). After removal of 5 bases from V and 10 bases from J, the junction contained 10 bases not matched to a gene. The CDR3 DNA sequence: TGTGCCAGCAGCCGACAGGGAACCTCGTCCTACACCTTC. This gives the protein CASSRQGTSSYTF.

This rearrangement joins TRBV7-2 to TRBJ2-7; D might be TRBD1 or TRBD2, each matching 6 bases. In germline, CDR1 is SGHTA, CDR2 FQGNSA. This CDR3 contains 19 residues. V was clipped by 3 bases and J by 4 bases, with 28 bases between them. Here the CDR3 DNA reads TGTGCCAGCAGCTTCGGAACTCCACAGGGCCAGGGGAGGAAGTACGAGCAGTACTTC. This sequence encodes CASSFGTPQGQGRKYEQYF.

V and J are TRBV4-1 and TRBJ2-4; TRBD2 matches at 10 bases. J gave up 0 bases and V 3 bases, and 8 bases lay outside the gene matches. The CDR3 consists of 18 residues. Germline lookup yields CDR1 MGHRA and CDR2 YSYEKL. In DNA, the CDR3 is TGCGCCAGCAGCCAGGGGCTAGCGGGGGAATTAGCCAAAAACATTCAGTACTTC. This sequence encodes CASSQGLAGELAKNIQYF.

V gene TRBV7-2 combines with J gene TRBJ2-7; no reliable D call. Trimming removed 6 bases at V and 2 bases at J, with 11 bases between. The CDR3 has 13 residues. Germline loops: CDR1 SGHTA, CDR2 FQGNSA. CDR3 coding DNA: TGTGCCAGCAGTTACGACGGAGCCTACGAGCAGTACTTC. This sequence encodes CASSYDGAYEQYF.

The J gene is TRBJ2-2, the V gene TRBV25-1; 8 bases fit TRBD2. Germline CDR1 reads MGHDK; CDR2 reads SYGVNS. CDR3 length equals 16 residues. Germline trimming cut 1 base from V and 3 bases from J; bases unmatched to any gene: 4. CDR3: CASSESGLADTGELFF. CDR3 DNA: TGTGCCAGCAGTGAATCAGGACTAGCAGACACCGGGGAGCTGTTTTTT.

The chain links TRBV6-6 to TRBJ1-5; 10 bases agree with TRBD1. Germline CDR1 and CDR2: MNHNY and SVGAGI (reference sequence). With V trimmed by 5 bases and J by 7 bases, 5 bases remained unmatched. The CDR3 has 14 amino acids. CDR3 sequence reads: CASSAPGQGQPQHF. CDR3 DNA: TGTGCCAGCAGTGCTCCGGGACAGGGGCAGCCCCAGCATTTT.

The chain recombines TRBV27 with TRBJ2-6; 7 positions agree with TRBD2. V gave up 6 bases and J gave up 0 bases; unmatched junction bases: 17. This CDR3 spans 20 amino acids. Germline V gene lookup returns CDR1 MNHEY and CDR2 SMNVEV (reference sequence). The CDR3 sequence: CASRPRLERGVYSGANVLTF. Here the CDR3 DNA reads TGTGCCAGCAGGCCGAGGCTCGAGCGGGGCGTCTACTCTGGGGCCAACGTCCTGACTTTC.

The chain has TRBV28 and TRBJ2-7, with a possible D match to TRBD2 (5 bases). The germline V gene has CDR1 MDHEN and CDR2 SYDVKM. The CDR3 totals 16 residues. The V end was cut by 3 bases, the J end by 0 bases, with 15 bases between. The CDR3 nucleotides are TGTGCCAGCAGTTTTCGGCGGGCCCTTAGCTCCTACGAGCAGTACTTC. Its protein product is CASSFRRALSSYEQYF.

CDR3 protein: CASSLGLEAFF. CDR3 nucleotide sequence: TGTGCCAGCAGCTTGGGTCTTGAAGCTTTCTTT. The rearrangement joins TRBV5-8 to TRBJ1-1; no definite D call. The V and J ends lost 0 bases and 7 bases respectively, with 4 bases between them. This CDR3 has 11 residues. Germline V lookup: CDR1 SGHTS, CDR2 YDEGEE. Full variable domain (missing parts from reference TRBV5-8 and TRBJ1-1): EAGVTQSPTHLIKTRGQQATLRCSPISGHTSVYWYQQALGLGLQFLLWYDEGEERNRGNFPPRFSGRQFPNYSSELNVNALELEDSALYLCASSLGLEAFFGQGTRLTVV.

This chain uses TRBV27 with TRBJ2-3, with TRBD2 matching over 8 bases. CDR1 and CDR2 from the germline V gene are MNHEY and SMNVEV (reference sequence). Trimming at V came to 4 bases and at J to 3 bases, leaving 9 bases not matched to a gene. The CDR3 has 16 amino acids. The CDR3 spells CASSSLGLARTDTQYF. In nucleotides, the CDR3 is TGTGCCAGCAGTTCCCTCGGACTAGCCAGGACAGATACGCAGTATTTT.

The J gene is TRBJ1-5, the V gene TRBV19, with a possible D match to TRBD1 (5 bases). Trimming cost V 0 bases and J 9 bases, with 18 bases left between them. The CDR3 is 16 amino acids. Germline V gene sequence: CDR1 LNHDA, CDR2 SQIVND (reference sequence). In DNA, the CDR3 is TGTGCCAGTAGTATAGATGGGACGGGGAATAGTGGGCCCCAGCATTTT. Protein: CASSIDGTGNSGPQHF.

The gene calls are TRBV5-4 and TRBJ2-5; 7 bases are shared with TRBD2. Germline trimming cut 2 bases from V and 1 base from J; bases unmatched to any gene: 2. CDR3 length: 14 residues. The germline V gene encodes CDR1 SGHNT and CDR2 YYREEE (reference sequence). This CDR3 is CASSFQRGQETQYF. The DNA for the CDR3 is TGTGCCAGCAGCTTTCAGCGGGGCCAAGAGACCCAGTACTTC.

The chain combines TRBV25-1 with TRBJ2-5; 7 bases map to TRBD2. V shed 2 bases, J shed 5 bases, and the junction held 14 bases outside the gene matches. The CDR3 consists of 17 residues. The V gene's germline CDR1 is MGHDK and CDR2 SYGVNS. CDR3 sequence reads: CASSESPGTSDFETQYF. The DNA for the CDR3 is TGTGCCAGCAGTGAAAGTCCAGGAACTAGCGACTTTGAGACCCAGTACTTC.

This chain links TRBV18 with TRBJ1-1; unclear D gene. Trimming took off 3 bases at V and 1 base at J, with 3 bases between the two ends. Germline V CDR1 and CDR2: KGHSH, LQKENI. The CDR3 runs to 12 residues. This CDR3 is CASSPTNTEAFF. The CDR3 bases are TGTGCCAGCTCACCTACGAACACTGAAGCTTTCTTT. The variable domain in full, with the rest retrieved from reference TRBV18 and TRBJ1-1, is NAGVMQNPRHLVRRRGQEARLRCSPMKGHSHVYWYRQLPEEGLKFMVYLQKENIIDESGMPKERFSAEFPKEGPSILRIQQVVRGDSAAYFCASSPTNTEAFFGQGTRLTVV.

This clone has a single count. V and J are TRBV4-2 and TRBJ2-7, with 7 bases lining up with TRBD2. The CDR3 is made up of 19 amino acids. V lost 2 bases to trimming and J lost 1 base; unmatched junction nucleotides: 17. The V gene's germline CDR1 is LGHNA and CDR2 YNFKEQ. The CDR3 here is CASSQQPGLVVSGSYEQYF. The CDR3, as DNA: TGTGCCAGCAGCCAACAACCCGGACTAGTAGTCTCGGGATCCTACGAGCAGTACTTC.

V usage is TRBV11-2 and J usage is TRBJ2-3; no firm D call. Trimming left V 1 base short and J 4 bases short, with 6 bases between. The CDR3 has 13 residues. Germline V gene sequence: CDR1 SGHAT, CDR2 FQNNGV. Here the CDR3 reads CASSLVSSDTQYF. The CDR3 DNA follows: TGTGCCAGCAGCTTAGTATCCTCAGATACGCAGTATTTT.

This clone appeared once. Distinct nucleotide sequences in the sample also encode this CDR3. This chain uses TRBV6-5 with TRBJ1-5; unclear D gene. Germline CDR1 and CDR2: MNHEY and SVGAGI. V lost 0 bases to trimming and J lost 4 bases, with 7 bases between them. There are 14 residues in the CDR3. Here the CDR3 reads CASSYSGGNQPQHF. The CDR3 DNA follows: TGTGCCAGCAGTTACTCGGGTGGAAATCAGCCCCAGCATTTT.

As regards this clone: Its ends do not fully match the called genes, so a read error is possible. Other DNA variants within this sample encode the same CDR3. The V call is TRBV9, the J call TRBJ2-3; either TRBD1 or TRBD2 may fit D (6 bases each). Germline V lookup: CDR1 SGDLS, CDR2 YYNGEE. The CDR3 consists of 15 residues. As DNA, the CDR3 is TGCGCCAGCAGCCCAAGAGCTGGGGGGCCGGATACGCAGTATTTT. This translates into CASSPRAGGPDTQYF.

The chain combines TRBV2 with TRBJ1-1, with unresolved D. Trimming shortened V by 8 bases and J by 4 bases, and 11 bases separated the two germline ends. CDR1 SNHLY and CDR2 FYNNEI come from the germline V gene. This CDR3 has 12 amino acids. The CDR3 DNA follows: TGTGCCAGCCACCGGGGTGGCACTGAAGCTTTCTTT. Translation gives CASHRGGTEAFF.

This clone was seen a single time. V gene TRBV18 combines with J gene TRBJ1-2; possibly TRBD1 for D (5 bases). The CDR3 loop spans 14 amino acids. V was cut by 2 bases and J by 8 bases, with 15 bases left in between. The V gene's germline CDR1 is KGHSH and CDR2 LQKENI. CDR3 in amino acids: CASSPDGTRSGYTF. CDR3 DNA: TGTGCCAGCTCACCAGACGGGACGAGGAGCGGCTACACCTTC.

This clone was counted once. V is TRBV9 and J is TRBJ2-1; maybe TRBD2 (5 bases). Germline V lookup: CDR1 SGDLS, CDR2 YYNGEE. The CDR3 spans 13 residues. Between the trimmed V and J ends, which lost 2 bases and 8 bases, there was a span of 11 bases. CDR3: CASSVVSGDEQFF. CDR3 nucleotide sequence: TGTGCCAGCAGCGTCGTGAGCGGAGATGAGCAGTTCTTC.

This rearrangement joins TRBV7-2 to TRBJ1-5, with a tentative D call TRBD1 (5 bases). This CDR3 spans 14 amino acids. Germline V gene lookup returns CDR1 SGHTA and CDR2 FQGNSA. The V end was cut by 2 bases, the J end by 5 bases, with 10 bases between. The CDR3 spells CASSLNAGDQPQHF. As DNA, the CDR3 is TGTGCCAGCAGCTTAAATGCGGGGGATCAGCCCCAGCATTTT.

V and J are TRBV6-5 and TRBJ1-1; D is uncertain. The CDR3 is 13 amino acids. The germline V and J ends were trimmed by 6 bases and 2 bases, with 10 bases remaining between them. The germline V gene encodes CDR1 MNHEY and CDR2 SVGAGI. The CDR3 protein is CASRPKSNTEAFF. CDR3 bases: TGTGCCAGCAGGCCAAAAAGTAACACTGAAGCTTTCTTT.

The chain employs TRBV4-1 and TRBJ2-1; 7 nucleotides align to TRBD2. Germline values: CDR1 MGHRA, CDR2 YSYEKL. The CDR3 extends over 15 amino acids. With V trimmed by 5 bases and J by 7 bases, 11 bases remained unmatched. As DNA, the CDR3 is TGCGCCAGCAGCTCTCGGACTAGACTCGGGAATGAGCAGTTCTTC. Protein product: CASSSRTRLGNEQFF.

V is TRBV19 and J is TRBJ1-2; weak D call: TRBD1 (5 bases). V was pared by 3 bases and J by 5 bases, with 7 bases between. The CDR3 has 12 amino acids. CDR1 and CDR2 from the germline V gene are LNHDA and SQIVND (reference sequence). The CDR3, as DNA: TGTGCCAGTAGTATGTCAGGGTATGGCTACACCTTC. Residues: CASSMSGYGYTF.

V and J are TRBV10-3 and TRBJ1-2, with 7 bases matching TRBD1. With V trimmed by 7 bases and J by 9 bases, 8 bases remained unmatched. CDR3 size: 12 residues. Germline V gene data show CDR1 as ENHRY and CDR2 as SYGVKD. The CDR3 coding sequence is TGTGCCATCACCTCACAGGGGTTAAGCTACACCTTC. As protein: CAITSQGLSYTF.

This chain connects TRBV5-1 to TRBJ2-1, with 13 bases identical to TRBD2. CDR1 SGHRS and CDR2 YFSETQ come from the germline V gene. The V and J ends lost 7 bases and 7 bases, in that order; junction bases with no gene match: 8. The CDR3 is 15 amino acids. CDR3 loop: CASHRTSGGVNEQFF. Written as DNA, the CDR3 is TGCGCCAGCCATCGAACTAGCGGGGGGGTAAATGAGCAGTTCTTC. Supplemented by reference TRBV5-1 and TRBJ2-1, the full variable domain reads KAGVTQTPRYLIKTRGQQVTLSCSPISGHRSVSWYQQTPGQGLQFLFEYFSETQRNKGNFPGRFSGRQFSNSRSEMNVSTLELGDSALYLCASHRTSGGVNEQFFGPGTRLTVL.

This clone was counted a few times. The J gene is TRBJ1-3, the V gene TRBV2; a weak D match, TRBD1 (6 bases). CDR3 size: 13 residues. Germline CDR1 SNHLY, CDR2 FYNNEI. The ends were cut back, 8 bases at V and 4 bases at J, with 12 bases in the middle. CDR3 sequence (DNA): TGTGCCAGCCGTGGACAGATAGGAAACACCATATATTTT. It encodes CASRGQIGNTIYF.

CDR3 region: CASSQDPSGYTF. The CDR3 nucleotides read TGCGCCAGCAGCCAAGATCCCAGCGGCTACACCTTC. The chain couples TRBV4-1 to TRBJ1-2; D is undetermined. V was cut by 0 bases and J by 8 bases, with 7 bases left in between. CDR1 is MGHRA and CDR2 is YSYEKL in the germline V gene. The length of the CDR3 is 12 residues.

V and J are TRBV7-2 and TRBJ1-5; no clear D. The germline gives CDR1 SGHTA, CDR2 FQGNSA. Trimming removed 1 base at V and 0 bases at J, with 7 bases between. The length of the CDR3 is 15 residues. The CDR3 is CASSLGGHSNQPQHF. The DNA for the CDR3 is TGTGCCAGCAGCTTAGGAGGTCATAGCAATCAGCCCCAGCATTTT.